The rows below give T cell receptor beta chains drawn from one sample of a study of shared clonotypes between healthy human individuals. This table comes from immunoSEQ multiplex PCR, and its TCRdb copy is limited to in-frame clones, with some not included. This sample carries some 2.1 million clones, approximately 92% of them seen once, and the ten largest clones take about 1.6%. Sequencing used naive CD8+ T cells from PBMCs. The receptors come from a man aged 18 to 30 in good health. Some clones in this sample may be carry-over from other donors' samples. The CDR3 runs from the conserved cysteine through the conserved F or W. A D gene is named only where the DNA matches it firmly. The listing skips clone size in some rows; elsewhere it reads once, few, many or a size class.

abundance	v_gene	d_gene	len	j_gene	CDR3nt	CDR3aa
.	TRBV30	TRBD2	14	TRBJ2-1	TGTGCCTCTGACTCTAGCGGGAGGGCCAATGAGCAGTTCTTC	CASDSSGRANEQFF
.	TRBV27	.	14	TRBJ2-7	TGTGCCAGCAGGGGCCTAGCAACTTCCTACGAGCAGTACTTC	CASRGLATSYEQYF
.	TRBV19	.	15	TRBJ2-3	TGTGCCAGTAGTATAGACCCGGACAGCACAGATACGCAGTATTTT	CASSIDPDSTDTQYF
.	TRBV7-3	TRBD2	22	TRBJ2-2	TGTGCCAGCAGCTTAACCCATCAGGGGCTAGCGGGACCCCGGGTGCGCGCCGGGGAGCTGTTTTTT	CASSLTHQGLAGPRVRAGELFF
.	TRBV5-4	TRBD1	15	TRBJ2-4	TGTGCCAGCAGTCGAGACAGGGGGCGCGTAAACATTCAGTACTTC	CASSRDRGRVNIQYF
.	TRBV29-1	TRBD2	12	TRBJ2-4	TGCAGCGTACTAGCGGGAGATAACATTCAGTACTTC	CSVLAGDNIQYF
.	TRBV28	TRBD1	14	TRBJ1-4	TGTGCCAGCAGTTTTAGACAGGGAGGTGAAAAACTGTTTTTT	CASSFRQGGEKLFF
.	TRBV11-2	TRBD2	17	TRBJ2-1	TGTGCCAGCAGCTCCCGTCCCGGGAGGTCTGATTCTGGTGAGCAGTTCTTC	CASSSRPGRSDSGEQFF
.	TRBV13	.	12	TRBJ2-1	TGTGCCAGCAGCCACCGAGGGGATGAGCAGTTCTTC	CASSHRGDEQFF
.	TRBV7-9	.	13	TRBJ2-7	TGTGCCAGCAGCCAACAGGGACGCTACGAGCAGTACTTC	CASSQQGRYEQYF
.	TRBV11-2	TRBD1	15	TRBJ2-1	TGTGCCAGCAGCCCCCCCGGGACAGGGGGCCGTGAGCAGTTCTTC	CASSPPGTGGREQFF
.	TRBV27	.	16	TRBJ1-1	TGTGCCAGCAGTCTTCAGGGACGCGGCTTTGGCACTGAAGCTTTCTTT	CASSLQGRGFGTEAFF
.	TRBV5-5	TRBD2	18	TRBJ2-7	TGTGCCAGCAGCTCCATGGCAAGGGTGGGACTAGTTGCTCCCGAGCAGTACTTC	CASSSMARVGLVAPEQYF
.	TRBV5-8	.	13	TRBJ2-2	TGTGCCAGCAGATATGGGAGGACCGGGGAGCTGTTTTTT	CASRYGRTGELFF
.	TRBV2	.	14	TRBJ2-7	TGTGCCAGCAGTGCTGGCAGGGTCCCAGACGAGCAGTACTTC	CASSAGRVPDEQYF
.	TRBV7-9	.	14	TRBJ2-2	TGTGCCAACGGACCGGACGGGAACACCGGGGAGCTGTTTTTT	CANGPDGNTGELFF
.	TRBV28	.	15	TRBJ1-5	TGTGCCAGCAGGAACACAGGATTTAGCAATCAGCCCCAGCATTTT	CASRNTGFSNQPQHF
.	TRBV9	.	15	TRBJ2-7	TGTGCCAGCAGCGTAGATGGAACAGTGTCCTACGAGCAGTACTTC	CASSVDGTVSYEQYF
.	TRBV18	.	16	TRBJ2-6	TGTGCCAGCTCACCTGGAACAGGTACTGGGGCCAACGTCCTGACTTTC	CASSPGTGTGANVLTF
.	TRBV2	.	17	TRBJ1-1	TGTGCCAGCAGTGGAGGCAGACGACCTGCCGAGAACACTGAAGCTTTCTTT	CASSGGRRPAENTEAFF
once	TRBV19	TRBD2	13	TRBJ2-1	TGTGCCAGTAGTTCCAGCGGGAGCTGGGAGCAGTTCTTC	CASSSSGSWEQFF